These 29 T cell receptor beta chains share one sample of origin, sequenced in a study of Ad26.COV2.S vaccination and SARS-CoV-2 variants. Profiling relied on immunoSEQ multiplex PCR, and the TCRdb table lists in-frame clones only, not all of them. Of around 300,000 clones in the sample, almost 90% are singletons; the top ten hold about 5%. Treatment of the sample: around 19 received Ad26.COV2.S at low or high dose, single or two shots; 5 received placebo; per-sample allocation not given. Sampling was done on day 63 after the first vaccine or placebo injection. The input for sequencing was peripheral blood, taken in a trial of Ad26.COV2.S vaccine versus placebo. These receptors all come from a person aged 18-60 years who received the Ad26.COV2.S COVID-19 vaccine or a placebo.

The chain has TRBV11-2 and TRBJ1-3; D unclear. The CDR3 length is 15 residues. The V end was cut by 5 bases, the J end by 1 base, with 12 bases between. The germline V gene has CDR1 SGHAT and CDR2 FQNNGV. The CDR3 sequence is CASSLPLGSGNTIYF. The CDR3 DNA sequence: TGTGCCAGCAGCCTCCCGTTGGGGTCTGGAAACACCATATATTTT.

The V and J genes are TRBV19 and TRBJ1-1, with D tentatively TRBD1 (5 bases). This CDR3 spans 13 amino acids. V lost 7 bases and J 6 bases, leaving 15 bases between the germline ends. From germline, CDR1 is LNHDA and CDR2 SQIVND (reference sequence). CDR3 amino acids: CASKGQGWAEAFF. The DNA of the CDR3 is TGTGCCAGTAAAGGGCAGGGCTGGGCTGAAGCTTTCTTT.

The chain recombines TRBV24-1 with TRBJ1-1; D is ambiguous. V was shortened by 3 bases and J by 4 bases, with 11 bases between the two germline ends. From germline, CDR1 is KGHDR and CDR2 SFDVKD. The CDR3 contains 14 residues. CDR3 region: CATSDRAPSTEAFF. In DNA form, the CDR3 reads TGTGCCACCAGTGATCGGGCCCCCAGCACTGAAGCTTTCTTT.

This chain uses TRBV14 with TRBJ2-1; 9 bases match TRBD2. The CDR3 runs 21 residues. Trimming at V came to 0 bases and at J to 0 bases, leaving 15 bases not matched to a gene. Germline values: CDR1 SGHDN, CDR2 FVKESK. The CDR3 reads CASSQEAGLAGRSSSYNEQFF. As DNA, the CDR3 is TGTGCCAGCAGCCAAGAGGCGGGACTAGCCGGGAGGTCCAGCTCCTACAATGAGCAGTTCTTC. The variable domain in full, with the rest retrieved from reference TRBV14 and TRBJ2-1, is EAGVTQFPSHSVIEKGQTVTLRCDPISGHDNLYWYRRVMGKEIKFLLHFVKESKQDESGMPNNRFLAERTGGTYSTLKVQPAELEDSGVYFCASSQEAGLAGRSSSYNEQFFGPGTRLTVL.

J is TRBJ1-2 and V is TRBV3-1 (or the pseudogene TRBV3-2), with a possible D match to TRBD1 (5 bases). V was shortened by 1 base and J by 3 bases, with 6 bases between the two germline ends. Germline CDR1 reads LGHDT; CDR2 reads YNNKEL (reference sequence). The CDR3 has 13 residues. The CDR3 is CASSQGDYYGYTF. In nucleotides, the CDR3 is TGTGCCAGCAGCCAAGGGGACTACTATGGCTACACCTTC.

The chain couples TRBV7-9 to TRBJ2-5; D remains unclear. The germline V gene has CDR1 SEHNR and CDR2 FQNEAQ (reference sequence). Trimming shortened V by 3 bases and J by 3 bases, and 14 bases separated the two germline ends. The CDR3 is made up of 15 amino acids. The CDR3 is CASSFLGRLEETQYF. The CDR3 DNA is TGTGCCAGCAGCTTTTTAGGACGGCTGGAAGAGACCCAGTACTTC.

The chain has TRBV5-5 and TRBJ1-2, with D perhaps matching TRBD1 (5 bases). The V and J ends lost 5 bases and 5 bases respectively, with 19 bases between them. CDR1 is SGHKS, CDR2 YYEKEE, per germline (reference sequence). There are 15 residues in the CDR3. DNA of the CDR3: TGTGCCAGCAGTCTCCCCAGGGCCGTTTCATATGGCTACACCTTC. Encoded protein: CASSLPRAVSYGYTF.

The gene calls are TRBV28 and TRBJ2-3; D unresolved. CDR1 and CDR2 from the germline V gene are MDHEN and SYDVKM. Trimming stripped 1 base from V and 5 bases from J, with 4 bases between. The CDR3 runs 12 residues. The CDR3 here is CASSLYRDTQYF. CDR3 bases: TGTGCCAGCAGTTTATACCGAGATACGCAGTATTTT.

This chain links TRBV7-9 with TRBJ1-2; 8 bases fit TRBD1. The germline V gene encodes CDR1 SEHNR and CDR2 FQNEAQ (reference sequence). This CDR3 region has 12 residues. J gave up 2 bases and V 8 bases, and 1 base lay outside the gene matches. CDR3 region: CASRTGNYGYTF. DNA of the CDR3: TGTGCCAGCCGGACAGGGAACTATGGCTACACCTTC.

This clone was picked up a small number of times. This CDR3 reads CASSTDRGPNYGYTF. Here the CDR3 DNA reads TGTGCCAGTAGTACTGATAGGGGTCCTAACTATGGCTACACCTTC. The chain is built from TRBV19 and TRBJ1-2; TRBD1 might be the D (5 bases). Germline V lookup: CDR1 LNHDA, CDR2 SQIVND (reference sequence). Trimming stripped 4 bases from V and 0 bases from J, with 12 bases between. The length of the CDR3 is 15 residues.

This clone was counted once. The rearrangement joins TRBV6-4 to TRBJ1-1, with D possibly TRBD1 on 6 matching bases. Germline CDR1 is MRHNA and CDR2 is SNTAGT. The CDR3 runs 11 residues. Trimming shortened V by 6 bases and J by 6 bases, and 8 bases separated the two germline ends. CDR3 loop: CASREGAEAFF. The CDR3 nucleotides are TGTGCCAGCAGGGAGGGGGCTGAAGCTTTCTTT.

In DNA, the CDR3 is TGTGCCAGTATTCCTAGTATCGTGACAGGGGGCGGCTATGGCTACACCTTC. It is translated as CASIPSIVTGGGYGYTF. V is TRBV19 and J is TRBJ1-2; 10 nucleotides match TRBD1. The length of the CDR3 is 17 residues. Trimming at V came to 7 bases and at J to 4 bases, leaving 15 bases not matched to a gene. Germline CDR1 is LNHDA and CDR2 is SQIVND (reference sequence).

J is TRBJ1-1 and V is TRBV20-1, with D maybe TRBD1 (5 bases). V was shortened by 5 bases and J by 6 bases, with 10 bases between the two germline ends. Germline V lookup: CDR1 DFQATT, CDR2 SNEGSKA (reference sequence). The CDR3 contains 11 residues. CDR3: CSAAGTAEAFF. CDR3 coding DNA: TGCAGTGCTGCGGGGACGGCTGAAGCTTTCTTT.

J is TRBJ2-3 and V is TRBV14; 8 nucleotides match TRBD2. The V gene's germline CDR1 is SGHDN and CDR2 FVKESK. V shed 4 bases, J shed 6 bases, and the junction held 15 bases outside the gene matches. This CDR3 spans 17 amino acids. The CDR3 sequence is CASSLWMTSDVEDTQYF. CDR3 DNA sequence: TGTGCCAGCAGCCTTTGGATGACTAGCGACGTGGAGGATACGCAGTATTTT.

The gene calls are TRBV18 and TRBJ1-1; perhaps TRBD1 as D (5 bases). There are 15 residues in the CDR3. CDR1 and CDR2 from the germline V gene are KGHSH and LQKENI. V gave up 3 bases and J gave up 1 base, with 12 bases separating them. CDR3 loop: CASSPGYGTNTEAFF. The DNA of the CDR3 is TGTGCCAGCTCACCGGGGTACGGGACGAACACTGAAGCTTTCTTT.

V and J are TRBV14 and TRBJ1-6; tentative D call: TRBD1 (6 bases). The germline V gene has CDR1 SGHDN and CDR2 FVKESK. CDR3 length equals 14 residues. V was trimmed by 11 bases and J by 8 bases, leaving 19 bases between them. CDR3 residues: CACPRGGPDSPLHF. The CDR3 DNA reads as TGTGCCTGCCCGAGGGGGGGGCCTGATTCACCCCTCCACTTT.

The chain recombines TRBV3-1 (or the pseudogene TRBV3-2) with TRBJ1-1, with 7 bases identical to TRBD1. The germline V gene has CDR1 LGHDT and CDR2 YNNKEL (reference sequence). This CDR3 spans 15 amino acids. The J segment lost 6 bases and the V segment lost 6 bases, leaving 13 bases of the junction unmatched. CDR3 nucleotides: TGTGCCAGCAGACAAAAGGGGGCGCGACGAGCTGAAGCTTTCTTT. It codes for CASRQKGARRAEAFF.

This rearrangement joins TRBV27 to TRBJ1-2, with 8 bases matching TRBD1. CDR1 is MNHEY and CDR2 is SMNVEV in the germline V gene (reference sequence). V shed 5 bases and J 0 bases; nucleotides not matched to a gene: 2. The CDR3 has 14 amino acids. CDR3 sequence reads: CASSRTGTNYGYTF. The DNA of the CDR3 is TGTGCCAGCAGTCGGACAGGGACTAACTATGGCTACACCTTC.

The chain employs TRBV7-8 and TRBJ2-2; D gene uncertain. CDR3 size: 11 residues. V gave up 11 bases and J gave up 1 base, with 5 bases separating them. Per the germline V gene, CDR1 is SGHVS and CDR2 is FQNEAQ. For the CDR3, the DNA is TGTGCCGGTCAGAACACCGGGGAGCTGTTTTTT. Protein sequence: CAGQNTGELFF.

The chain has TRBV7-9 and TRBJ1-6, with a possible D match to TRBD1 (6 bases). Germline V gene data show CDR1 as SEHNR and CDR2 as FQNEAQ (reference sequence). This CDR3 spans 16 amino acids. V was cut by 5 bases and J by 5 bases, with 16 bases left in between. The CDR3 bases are TGTGCCAGCAGCCCGCACCCCGGGACAAATAATTCACCCCTCCACTTT. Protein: CASSPHPGTNNSPLHF.

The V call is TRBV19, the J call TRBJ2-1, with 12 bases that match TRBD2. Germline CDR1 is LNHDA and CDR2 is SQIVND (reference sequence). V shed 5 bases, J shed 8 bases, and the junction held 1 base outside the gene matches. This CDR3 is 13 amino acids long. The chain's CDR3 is CASSRLAGDEQFF. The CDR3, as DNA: TGTGCCAGTAGTCGACTAGCGGGAGATGAGCAGTTCTTC.

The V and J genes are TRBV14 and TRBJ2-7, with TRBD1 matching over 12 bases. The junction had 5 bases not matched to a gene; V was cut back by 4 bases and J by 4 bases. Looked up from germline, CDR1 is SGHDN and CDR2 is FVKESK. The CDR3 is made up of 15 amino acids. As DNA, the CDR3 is TGTGCCAGCAGCCGACCGGGACAGGGGGCGTACGAGCAGTACTTC. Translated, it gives CASSRPGQGAYEQYF.

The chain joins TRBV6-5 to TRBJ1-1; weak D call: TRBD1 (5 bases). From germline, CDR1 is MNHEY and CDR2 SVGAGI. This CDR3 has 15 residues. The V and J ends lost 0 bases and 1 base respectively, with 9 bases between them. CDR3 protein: CASSYSSGWNTEAFF. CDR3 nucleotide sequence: TGTGCCAGCAGTTACTCGTCAGGGTGGAACACTGAAGCTTTCTTT.

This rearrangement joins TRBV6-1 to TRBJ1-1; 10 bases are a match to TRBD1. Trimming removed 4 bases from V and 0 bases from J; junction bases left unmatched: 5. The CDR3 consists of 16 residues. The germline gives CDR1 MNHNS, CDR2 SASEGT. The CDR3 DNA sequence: TGTGCCAGCAGTGGATCCGGGACAGGGGTGAACACTGAAGCTTTCTTT. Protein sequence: CASSGSGTGVNTEAFF.

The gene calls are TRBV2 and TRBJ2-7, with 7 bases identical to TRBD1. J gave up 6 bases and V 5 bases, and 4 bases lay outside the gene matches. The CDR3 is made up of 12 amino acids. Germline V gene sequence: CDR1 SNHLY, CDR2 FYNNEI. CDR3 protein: CASSSTGAEQYF. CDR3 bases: TGTGCCAGCAGTTCTACAGGGGCCGAGCAGTACTTC. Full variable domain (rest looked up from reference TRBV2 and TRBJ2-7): EPEVTQTPSHQVTQMGQEVILRCVPISNHLYFYWYRQILGQKVEFLVSFYNNEISEKSEIFDDQFSVERPDGSNFTLKIRSTKLEDSAMYFCASSSTGAEQYFGPGTRLTVT.

This CDR3 is CASSYRGTYGYTF. In nucleotides, the CDR3 is TGTGCCAGCAGTTACAGGGGGACCTATGGCTACACCTTC. The genes are TRBV6-5 and TRBJ1-2, with D tentatively TRBD1 (6 bases). CDR3 length: 13 amino acids. The germline gives CDR1 MNHEY, CDR2 SVGAGI. V was shortened by 2 bases and J by 4 bases, with 8 bases between the two germline ends.

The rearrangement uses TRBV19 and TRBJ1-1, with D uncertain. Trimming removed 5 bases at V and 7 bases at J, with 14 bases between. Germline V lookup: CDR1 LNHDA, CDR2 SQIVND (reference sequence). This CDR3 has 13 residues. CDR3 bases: TGTGCCAGTAGTCTGTTTCGTCTGGGTGAAGCTTTCTTT. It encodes CASSLFRLGEAFF.

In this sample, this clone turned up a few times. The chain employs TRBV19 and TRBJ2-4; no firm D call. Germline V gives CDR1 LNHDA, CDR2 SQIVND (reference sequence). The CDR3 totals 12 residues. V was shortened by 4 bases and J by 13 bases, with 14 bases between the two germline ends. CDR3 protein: CASSTQTSRQYF. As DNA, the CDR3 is TGTGCCAGTAGTACCCAGACCTCTAGGCAGTACTTC.

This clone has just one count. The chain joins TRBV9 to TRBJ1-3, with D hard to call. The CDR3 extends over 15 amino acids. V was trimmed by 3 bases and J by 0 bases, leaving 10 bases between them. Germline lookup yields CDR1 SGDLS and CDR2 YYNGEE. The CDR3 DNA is TGTGCCAGCAGCGGACATCTTAGCTCTGGAAACACCATATATTTT. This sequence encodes CASSGHLSSGNTIYF.